These 10 T cell receptor beta chains were sequenced from one sample in a study of T cell repertoires in cytomegalovirus infection. These receptors are not linked to any known antigen. TCRdb re-called the reads with MiXCR, one entry per CDR3 protein. The table includes about 770,000 distinct CDR3 sequences, 25% to 35% detected once. The sequenced sample was cultured CD8+ T cells from PBMCs, obtained from culture after CMV antigen stimulation. The receptors come from a human donor in good health (CMV status not recorded). Some clones in this sample may be carry-over from other donors' samples.

This clonotype was found a few times. The rearrangement uses TRBV14 and TRBJ2-5, with a weak D call TRBD2 (6 bases). This CDR3 is built from 17 residues. Deletions cut 3 bases from V and 6 bases from J, with 23 bases between. Germline lookup yields CDR1 SGHDN and CDR2 FVKESK. This chain's CDR3 is CASSQLGTQGPRQTQYF. In DNA form, the CDR3 reads TGTGCCAGCAGCCAGCTCGGGACTCAGGGCCCCCGTCAGACCCAGTACTTC.

The chain carries TRBV28 and TRBJ2-1; D is perhaps TRBD1 or TRBD2 (6 bases each). The CDR3 totals 17 residues. Germline lookup yields CDR1 MDHEN and CDR2 SYDVKM. The V end lost 2 bases, the J end lost 6 bases, and 20 bases lay between the germline ends. The CDR3 region has the DNA TGTGCCAGCAGTTTAATCCGGGGGCGAGCGGCCCTCAATGAGCAGTTCTTC. This codes for CASSLIRGRAALNEQFF.

This clonotype was observed a handful of times. The chain carries TRBV19 and TRBJ2-5, with D uncertain. CDR1 LNHDA and CDR2 SQIVND come from the germline V gene (reference sequence). Trimming shortened V by 5 bases and J by 0 bases, and 7 bases separated the two germline ends. This CDR3 has 13 residues. The CDR3 is CASSVLYQETQYF. CDR3 nucleotides: TGTGCCAGTAGTGTCCTGTACCAAGAGACCCAGTACTTC.

This clonotype was detected only a few times. V usage is TRBV27 and J usage is TRBJ1-5; 8 bases map to TRBD1. CDR1 is MNHEY and CDR2 is SMNVEV in the germline V gene (reference sequence). The trim removed 6 bases at V and 3 bases at J, leaving 7 bases unmatched. The CDR3 contains 15 residues. The CDR3 is CASRGRTGINQPQHF. In nucleotides, the CDR3 is TGTGCCAGCAGGGGAAGGACAGGGATCAATCAGCCCCAGCATTTT.

The chain is built from TRBV6-1 and TRBJ2-2, with D possibly matching TRBD1 (7 bases). The CDR3 has 17 amino acids. V was shortened by 3 bases and J by 0 bases, with 14 bases between the two germline ends. From germline, CDR1 is MNHNS and CDR2 SASEGT. CDR3 sequence: CASSERRGPANTGELFF. CDR3 DNA: TGTGCCAGCAGTGAGCGGAGGGGGCCCGCGAACACCGGGGAGCTGTTTTTT.

Here the CDR3 DNA reads TGTGCCAGCAGTTACAATGGACAGGGTCCCGGCGGGGTTAATGAAAAACTGTTTTTT. Translated: CASSYNGQGPGGVNEKLFF. The rearrangement joins TRBV6-5 to TRBJ1-4; 8 positions agree with TRBD1. V dropped 2 bases and J dropped 4; count of bases not matched to a gene: 15. CDR3 size: 19 residues. CDR1 MNHEY and CDR2 SVGAGI come from the germline V gene.

This clonotype was observed a handful of times. The rearrangement links TRBV7-9 to TRBJ2-3; TRBD2 aligns across 10 bases. The length of the CDR3 is 14 residues. From germline, CDR1 is SEHNR and CDR2 FQNEAQ (reference sequence). J gave up 7 bases and V 4 bases, and 5 bases lay outside the gene matches. CDR3 residues: CASSSRTSGNTQYF. The CDR3 DNA is TGTGCCAGCAGCTCAAGGACTAGCGGAAATACGCAGTATTTT.

Turning to this clonotype: One junction end disagrees with the germline gene, perhaps due to a read error. The genes are TRBV19 and TRBJ1-5, with TRBD1 as a possible D gene (5 bases). The CDR3 runs 15 residues. Germline V gene sequence: CDR1 LNHDA, CDR2 SQIVND (reference sequence). CDR3 in amino acids: CASRIDSYRNQPQHF. Here the CDR3 DNA reads TGTGCCAGTAGGATAGACAGCTACCGTAATCAGCCCCAGCATTTT.

This clonotype was observed once. V usage is TRBV28 and J usage is TRBJ1-2, with 9 bases that match TRBD1. Losses at the gene ends were 1 base for V and 2 bases for J; bases not matched to a gene: 2. Germline CDR1 MDHEN, CDR2 SYDVKM. The CDR3 is 15 amino acids. CDR3 sequence reads: CASSLLGTGNYGYTF. CDR3 nucleotide sequence: TGTGCCAGCAGTTTATTAGGGACAGGGAACTATGGCTACACCTTC.

V and J are TRBV28 and TRBJ1-2, with 9 bases aligning to TRBD1. The CDR3 runs to 14 residues. Germline V CDR1 and CDR2: MDHEN, SYDVKM. V shed 6 bases, J shed 12 bases, and the junction held 14 bases outside the gene matches. Here the CDR3 reads CASSPGQGAIEDTF. CDR3 nucleotides: TGTGCCAGCAGCCCGGGACAGGGAGCTATCGAGGACACCTTC.